Each of the 15 T cell receptor beta chains below was sequenced from the same sample in a study of beta chain features in type 1 diabetes. Since all of the isolated RNA was reverse transcribed, expressed TCRB transcripts were what got sequenced. Clones were read by immunoSEQ multiplex PCR, and TCRdb kept only the in-frame ones, dropping some. The sample consists of 200,000 to 250,000 clones, 27% of them appearing once. The sequenced material came from central memory CD4+ T cells from blood. These receptors were obtained from a man aged 25 to 45 in good health.

V usage is TRBV4-1 and J usage is TRBJ1-2; D not certain. Germline V gene sequence: CDR1 MGHRA, CDR2 YSYEKL. V lost 0 bases, J lost 4 bases, and 15 bases lay in between. This CDR3 spans 16 amino acids. CDR3 in amino acids: CASSQDLVSGLYGYTF. CDR3 sequence (DNA): TGCGCCAGCAGCCAAGATCTGGTTTCAGGCCTCTATGGCTACACCTTC.

V gene TRBV6-1 combines with J gene TRBJ1-6, with 7 nucleotides matching TRBD1. V shed 6 bases, J shed 6 bases, and the junction held 5 bases outside the gene matches. Germline assignment: CDR1 MNHNS and CDR2 SASEGT. The CDR3 is 14 amino acids. CDR3 nucleotide sequence: TGTGCCAGCAGGCTCTCAGGGGGTAATTCACCCCTCCACTTT. Protein product: CASRLSGGNSPLHF.

The rearrangement joins TRBV5-4 to TRBJ1-3; D is unresolved. The CDR3 is 17 amino acids. CDR1 and CDR2 from the germline V gene are SGHNT and YYREEE (reference sequence). Deletions cut 3 bases from V and 2 bases from J, with 18 bases between. The CDR3 nucleotides are TGTGCCAGCAGCTCCGGGCCCCCTAAAATCACTGGAAACACCATATATTTT. Translation gives CASSSGPPKITGNTIYF.

This clone was counted between two and nine times. The V and J genes are TRBV6-5 and TRBJ2-7; D is perhaps TRBD1 or TRBD2 (5 bases each). The germline V gene encodes CDR1 MNHEY and CDR2 SVGAGI. Trimming took off 4 bases at V and 2 bases at J, with 15 bases between the two ends. This CDR3 spans 15 amino acids. The CDR3 region is CASSSPGTSPYEQYF. The CDR3 DNA reads TGTGCCAGCAGTTCGCCCGGGACCTCGCCCTACGAGCAGTACTTC.

The V call is TRBV28, the J call TRBJ1-5; maybe TRBD1 (6 bases). Germline values: CDR1 MDHEN, CDR2 SYDVKM. The CDR3 totals 16 residues. Trimming stripped 6 bases from V and 2 bases from J, with 17 bases between. CDR3 in amino acids: CASRLRDTVGNQPQHF. The CDR3 DNA sequence: TGTGCCAGCAGGCTACGGGACACCGTGGGCAATCAGCCCCAGCATTTT.

This rearrangement joins TRBV15 to TRBJ2-1; the match to TRBD1 covers 8 bases. The V and J ends lost 3 bases and 8 bases, in that order; junction bases with no gene match: 12. Germline V lookup: CDR1 LNHNV, CDR2 YYDKDF (reference sequence). The CDR3 has 16 residues. CDR3 protein: CATSRDRARLWDEQFF. The CDR3 nucleotides are TGTGCCACCAGCAGGGACAGGGCACGTCTCTGGGATGAGCAGTTCTTC.

The CDR3 region has the DNA TGTGCCAGCAGCCGAACCTTGGCAGGCCCCTCTGGAAACACCATATATTTT. It is translated as CASSRTLAGPSGNTIYF. The chain couples TRBV14 to TRBJ1-3, with unresolved D. V was pared by 4 bases and J by 0 bases, with 16 bases between. CDR1 and CDR2 from the germline V gene are SGHDN and FVKESK. This CDR3 has 17 amino acids. Full variable domain (remainder filled in from reference TRBV14 and TRBJ1-3): EAGVTQFPSHSVIEKGQTVTLRCDPISGHDNLYWYRRVMGKEIKFLLHFVKESKQDESGMPNNRFLAERTGGTYSTLKVQPAELEDSGVYFCASSRTLAGPSGNTIYFGEGSWLTVV.

This rearrangement joins TRBV28 to TRBJ2-7, with D perhaps matching TRBD1 (5 bases). V dropped 4 bases and J dropped 6 bases, with 13 bases sitting between them. Germline CDR1 is MDHEN and CDR2 is SYDVKM. The CDR3 contains 13 residues. DNA for the CDR3: TGTGCCAGCAGTTCAACACAGGTCCCCGAGCAGTACTTC. This encodes CASSSTQVPEQYF.

This clone was seen only a few times. The gene calls are TRBV7-9 and TRBJ2-1; 7 bases fit TRBD1. This CDR3 region has 15 residues. Germline CDR1 and CDR2: SEHNR and FQNEAQ (reference sequence). After removal of 6 bases from V and 4 bases from J, the junction contained 9 bases not matched to a gene. The CDR3 spells CASSNRGVGYNEQFF. The CDR3 nucleotides read TGTGCCAGCAGTAACAGGGGCGTGGGGTACAATGAGCAGTTCTTC.

In its sample, this clone was seen a few times. V is TRBV27 and J is TRBJ1-1, with a weak D call TRBD1 (6 bases). With 6 bases removed from V and 4 bases from J, the gap between germline ends came to 18 bases. Germline CDR1 is MNHEY and CDR2 is SMNVEV (reference sequence). This CDR3 contains 15 residues. DNA of the CDR3: TGTGCCAGCAGCTCGGCCTTGGGGGCGGGCACTGAAGCTTTCTTT. Amino acids: CASSSALGAGTEAFF.

The CDR3 is CASSRDPSSTDTQYF. The CDR3 DNA follows: TGTGCCAGCAGTCGGGATCCCTCTAGCACAGATACGCAGTATTTT. J is TRBJ2-3 and V is TRBV6-5, with D possibly being TRBD2 (5 bases). The CDR3 loop spans 15 amino acids. Looked up from germline, CDR1 is MNHEY and CDR2 is SVGAGI. Trimming took 5 bases from V and 0 from J, leaving 12 bases between them.

In this sample, this clone turned up a few times. This clone may be a read error of a much larger clone one base away. Other DNA variants within this sample encode the same CDR3. The chain joins TRBV7-2 to TRBJ2-1, with D unclear. The germline gives CDR1 SGHTA, CDR2 FQGNSA. Deletions cut 2 bases from V and 0 bases from J, with 2 bases between. The CDR3 contains 13 residues. The DNA for the CDR3 is TGTGCCAGCAGCTTAAGCTCCTACAATGAGCAGTTCTTC. This translates into CASSLSSYNEQFF.

The rearrangement joins TRBV28 to TRBJ2-4, with TRBD2 identical over 11 bases. CDR3 length equals 14 residues. Germline trimming cut 6 bases from V and 7 bases from J; bases unmatched to any gene: 5. Per germline, CDR1 MDHEN and CDR2 SYDVKM. The CDR3 DNA is TGTGCCAGCAGCCTCACTAGCGGGAGTAACATTCAGTACTTC. This codes for CASSLTSGSNIQYF.

This clone showed up just a few times. The CDR3 loop reads CSVISPVGLYEQYF. The DNA of the CDR3 is TGCAGCGTTATCAGTCCCGTTGGCCTGTACGAGCAGTACTTC. The J gene is TRBJ2-7, the V gene TRBV29-1, with D unresolved. The V and J ends lost 5 bases and 4 bases respectively, with 18 bases between them. This CDR3 spans 14 amino acids. Per the germline V gene, CDR1 is SQVTM and CDR2 is ANQGSEA.

In its sample, this clone was seen a few times. This chain connects TRBV25-1 to TRBJ1-5, with D possibly being TRBD1 (6 bases). CDR3 length: 14 residues. Germline V lookup: CDR1 MGHDK, CDR2 SYGVNS. Trimming took off 3 bases at V and 5 bases at J, with 11 bases between the two ends. CDR3 in DNA: TGTGCCAGCAGTGAGTCAGGACAGCATCAGCCCCAGCATTTT. It codes for CASSESGQHQPQHF.